These T cell receptor beta chains were read from a single sample in a study of blood T cell repertoires in COVID-19. Assay: immunoSEQ multiplex PCR; the TCRdb copy retains only in-frame clones and omits some. The repertoire holds 100,000 or so clones, with approximately 92% as singletons. The source material was peripheral blood. The source is a middle-aged man with active COVID-19. Both conserved end residues are part of each CDR3. Fields, in order: V gene, D gene, J gene, clone size, CDR3 protein, CDR3 DNA. The D gene is left open where the match is weak. Some rows mark clone size as missing; the rest say once, few, many or name a class of expanded clone.

v_gene: TRBV27
d_gene: TRBD1
j_gene: TRBJ1-2
abundance: once
CDR3aa: CASRGTGGARGYTF
CDR3nt: TGTGCCAGCCGGGGGACAGGGGGCGCCCGGGGCTACACCTTC

v_gene: TRBV5-4
d_gene: TRBD1
j_gene: TRBJ1-2
abundance: NA
CDR3aa: CASSSIQGEVYGYTF
CDR3nt: TGTGCCAGCAGCTCGATCCAGGGGGAGGTCTATGGCTACACCTTC

v_gene: TRBV28
d_gene: TRBD1
j_gene: TRBJ1-1
abundance: NA
CDR3aa: CASRAGGGYVLTEAFF
CDR3nt: TGTGCCAGCAGAGCAGGGGGCGGTTATGTTTTAACTGAAGCTTTCTTT

v_gene: TRBV27
d_gene: TRBD1
j_gene: TRBJ1-2
abundance: once
CDR3aa: CASSLTDRSNYGYTF
CDR3nt: TGTGCCAGCAGTCTGACGGACAGGTCTAACTATGGCTACACCTTC

v_gene: TRBV7-8
d_gene: NA
j_gene: TRBJ1-5
abundance: NA
CDR3aa: CASSRSRAGLKVGQPQHF
CDR3nt: TGTGCCAGCAGCCGAAGTCGGGCAGGGCTGAAGGTCGGTCAGCCCCAGCATTTT

v_gene: TRBV7-2
d_gene: NA
j_gene: TRBJ2-2
abundance: NA
CDR3aa: CASSLLAGTNTGELFF
CDR3nt: TGTGCCAGCAGCTTACTCGCGGGGACGAACACCGGGGAGCTGTTTTTT

v_gene: TRBV6-5
d_gene: NA
j_gene: TRBJ2-7
abundance: once
CDR3aa: CASSYLWSGSHNEQYF
CDR3nt: TGTGCCAGCAGTTACTTATGGTCCGGGAGCCACAACGAGCAGTACTTC

v_gene: TRBV7-2
d_gene: NA
j_gene: TRBJ2-7
abundance: NA
CDR3aa: CASSSTYEQYF
CDR3nt: TGTGCCAGCAGTTCCACCTACGAGCAGTACTTC

v_gene: TRBV24-1
d_gene: NA
j_gene: TRBJ2-1
abundance: NA
CDR3aa: CATSDLRGPTGNEQFF
CDR3nt: TGTGCCACCAGTGACCTCAGGGGCCCCACTGGCAATGAGCAGTTCTTC

v_gene: TRBV18
d_gene: NA
j_gene: TRBJ1-5
abundance: NA
CDR3aa: CASSPGDTLNQPQHF
CDR3nt: TGTGCCAGCTCACCAGGCGACACACTCAATCAGCCCCAGCATTTT

v_gene: TRBV6-5
d_gene: NA
j_gene: TRBJ2-2
abundance: NA
CDR3aa: CASSSPNTGELFF
CDR3nt: TGTGCCAGCAGTAGCCCGAACACCGGGGAGCTGTTTTTT

v_gene: TRBV27
d_gene: TRBD2
j_gene: TRBJ2-1
abundance: NA
CDR3aa: CASSPHTTSVVWNEQFF
CDR3nt: TGTGCCAGCAGCCCTCACACTACTAGCGTAGTGTGGAATGAGCAGTTCTTC

v_gene: TRBV16
d_gene: NA
j_gene: TRBJ1-1
abundance: NA
CDR3aa: CASSQSSGFGTEAFF
CDR3nt: TGTGCCAGCAGCCAAAGTTCCGGTTTCGGCACTGAAGCTTTCTTT

v_gene: TRBV28
d_gene: TRBD1
j_gene: TRBJ2-7
abundance: NA
CDR3aa: CASSGDRAYEQYF
CDR3nt: TGTGCCAGCAGTGGAGACAGGGCTTACGAGCAGTACTTC

v_gene: TRBV18
d_gene: NA
j_gene: TRBJ2-7
abundance: NA
CDR3aa: CASSPTPLLTYEQYF
CDR3nt: TGTGCCAGCTCACCAACTCCCCTATTAACCTACGAGCAGTACTTC

v_gene: TRBV3-1/TRBV3-2
d_gene: NA
j_gene: TRBJ2-7
abundance: NA
CDR3aa: CASSRAGIYEQYF
CDR3nt: TGTGCCAGCAGCAGGGCGGGCATCTACGAGCAGTACTTC

v_gene: TRBV2
d_gene: TRBD1
j_gene: TRBJ2-7
abundance: once
CDR3aa: CASSGGQVPSYEQYF
CDR3nt: TGTGCCAGCAGTGGGGGACAGGTACCTTCCTACGAGCAGTACTTC

v_gene: TRBV19
d_gene: NA
j_gene: TRBJ2-7
abundance: NA
CDR3aa: CASSSGRLGEQYF
CDR3nt: TGTGCCAGCAGTAGCGGCCGCCTTGGGGAGCAGTACTTC

v_gene: TRBV4-1
d_gene: NA
j_gene: TRBJ2-7
abundance: NA
CDR3aa: CASSQYVGGNDEQYF
CDR3nt: TGCGCCAGCAGCCAATATGTAGGCGGGAACGACGAGCAGTACTTC

v_gene: TRBV29-1
d_gene: TRBD1
j_gene: TRBJ1-1
abundance: NA
CDR3aa: CSVGDRGNVNTEAFF
CDR3nt: TGCAGCGTGGGGGACAGGGGGAACGTGAACACTGAAGCTTTCTTT

v_gene: TRBV5-1
d_gene: TRBD1
j_gene: TRBJ1-2
abundance: NA
CDR3aa: CASSHEGTESLYGYTF
CDR3nt: TGCGCCAGCAGCCACGAGGGGACAGAGTCCCTCTATGGCTACACCTTC

v_gene: TRBV11-2
d_gene: TRBD2
j_gene: TRBJ2-1
abundance: NA
CDR3aa: CASSRYGSGNNEQFF
CDR3nt: TGTGCCAGCAGCCGGTATGGTAGCGGGAACAATGAGCAGTTCTTC

v_gene: TRBV5-1
d_gene: NA
j_gene: TRBJ2-2
abundance: NA
CDR3aa: CASSLSGGGLNTGELFF
CDR3nt: TGCGCCAGCAGCTTGTCAGGCGGCGGGCTAAACACCGGGGAGCTGTTTTTT

v_gene: TRBV7-3
d_gene: TRBD1
j_gene: TRBJ1-2
abundance: NA
CDR3aa: CASSPRGQSQPNYGYTF
CDR3nt: TGTGCCAGCAGCCCGAGGGGACAGAGCCAGCCTAACTATGGCTACACCTTC

v_gene: TRBV11-1
d_gene: NA
j_gene: TRBJ2-7
abundance: NA
CDR3aa: CASKSGQGPSSYEQYF
CDR3nt: TGTGCCAGCAAGTCGGGACAAGGCCCCAGCTCCTACGAGCAGTACTTC

v_gene: TRBV14
d_gene: TRBD1
j_gene: TRBJ2-2
abundance: NA
CDR3aa: CASSQGAGGTGELFF
CDR3nt: TGTGCCAGCAGCCAAGGGGCAGGGGGTACCGGGGAGCTGTTTTTT

v_gene: TRBV19
d_gene: NA
j_gene: TRBJ2-5
abundance: NA
CDR3aa: CASTQSPGDTETQYF
CDR3nt: TGTGCCAGTACCCAGTCCCCCGGGGACACAGAGACCCAGTACTTC

v_gene: TRBV6-5
d_gene: TRBD1
j_gene: TRBJ2-5
abundance: NA
CDR3aa: CANSQGARETQYF
CDR3nt: TGTGCCAACTCCCAGGGGGCGCGTGAGACCCAGTACTTC

v_gene: TRBV7-9
d_gene: TRBD1
j_gene: TRBJ1-2
abundance: NA
CDR3aa: CASSLDREDYGYTF
CDR3nt: TGTGCCAGCAGCTTGGACAGGGAAGACTATGGCTACACCTTC

v_gene: TRBV9
d_gene: TRBD2
j_gene: TRBJ2-1
abundance: medium-sized
CDR3aa: CASSAGGGNSEQFF
CDR3nt: TGTGCCAGCAGCGCGGGGGGAGGGAACAGTGAGCAGTTCTTC

v_gene: TRBV6-5
d_gene: TRBD1
j_gene: TRBJ2-1
abundance: NA
CDR3aa: CASSYPRDRGPNEQFF
CDR3nt: TGTGCCAGCAGTTATCCCCGGGACAGGGGGCCGAATGAGCAGTTCTTC

v_gene: TRBV5-1
d_gene: TRBD1
j_gene: TRBJ1-3
abundance: NA
CDR3aa: CASSVTGASSGNTIYF
CDR3nt: TGCGCCAGCAGCGTCACAGGGGCGAGCTCTGGAAACACCATATATTTT

v_gene: TRBV6-6
d_gene: TRBD2
j_gene: TRBJ2-1
abundance: NA
CDR3aa: CASSYDGGRGDNEQFF
CDR3nt: TGTGCCAGCAGTTACGATGGCGGGAGGGGGGACAATGAGCAGTTCTTC

v_gene: TRBV5-4
d_gene: TRBD1
j_gene: TRBJ1-1
abundance: few
CDR3aa: CASSFRQGNTEAFF
CDR3nt: TGTGCCAGCAGCTTCCGACAGGGGAACACTGAAGCTTTCTTT

v_gene: TRBV30
d_gene: NA
j_gene: TRBJ1-4
abundance: NA
CDR3aa: CAWTGPNEKLFF
CDR3nt: TGTGCCTGGACAGGGCCTAATGAAAAACTGTTTTTT

v_gene: TRBV9
d_gene: TRBD2
j_gene: TRBJ2-3
abundance: NA
CDR3aa: CASSERLAGETQYF
CDR3nt: TGTGCCAGCAGCGAACGACTAGCGGGAGAGACGCAGTATTTT

v_gene: TRBV9
d_gene: TRBD1
j_gene: TRBJ2-2
abundance: NA
CDR3aa: CASSVGTGGFGELFF
CDR3nt: TGTGCCAGCAGCGTCGGGACAGGGGGCTTCGGGGAGCTGTTTTTT

v_gene: TRBV19
d_gene: NA
j_gene: TRBJ2-7
abundance: few
CDR3aa: CASSPRAGGDYEQYF
CDR3nt: TGTGCCAGTAGCCCGAGGGCGGGTGGAGACTACGAGCAGTACTTC

v_gene: TRBV5-1
d_gene: TRBD2
j_gene: TRBJ2-1
abundance: NA
CDR3aa: CASSLGRTSGRLVNEQFF
CDR3nt: TGCGCCAGCAGCTTGGGACGGACTAGCGGGAGACTCGTCAATGAGCAGTTCTTC

v_gene: TRBV28
d_gene: TRBD1
j_gene: TRBJ1-2
abundance: once
CDR3aa: CASTQGANYGYTF
CDR3nt: TGTGCCAGCACCCAGGGGGCTAACTATGGCTACACCTTC

v_gene: TRBV11-2
d_gene: NA
j_gene: TRBJ1-3
abundance: NA
CDR3aa: CASSTERSSGNTIYF
CDR3nt: TGTGCCAGCAGCACTGAGCGCAGCTCTGGAAACACCATATATTTT

v_gene: TRBV2
d_gene: TRBD1
j_gene: TRBJ1-6
abundance: few
CDR3aa: CASRAIPGQANSPLHF
CDR3nt: TGTGCCAGCAGGGCGATCCCGGGACAGGCGAATTCACCCCTCCACTTT

v_gene: TRBV10-3
d_gene: NA
j_gene: TRBJ2-5
abundance: once
CDR3aa: CAISPEWNQETQYF
CDR3nt: TGTGCCATCAGCCCGGAGTGGAACCAAGAGACCCAGTACTTC

v_gene: TRBV2
d_gene: NA
j_gene: TRBJ2-7
abundance: NA
CDR3aa: CASRGLHYEQYF
CDR3nt: TGTGCCAGCAGGGGACTCCACTACGAGCAGTACTTC

v_gene: TRBV5-1
d_gene: NA
j_gene: TRBJ2-1
abundance: NA
CDR3aa: CASSLVVGGLRNEQFF
CDR3nt: TGCGCCAGCAGCTTGGTGGTTGGGGGACTCCGGAATGAGCAGTTCTTC

v_gene: TRBV27
d_gene: TRBD1
j_gene: TRBJ2-7
abundance: NA
CDR3aa: CASSFTGQATYEQYF
CDR3nt: TGTGCCAGCAGCTTTACCGGACAGGCCACCTACGAGCAGTACTTC

v_gene: TRBV6-5
d_gene: NA
j_gene: TRBJ1-4
abundance: NA
CDR3aa: CASSPTGQLEKLFF
CDR3nt: TGTGCCAGCAGTCCCACAGGACAGCTTGAAAAACTGTTTTTT

v_gene: TRBV6-5
d_gene: TRBD2
j_gene: TRBJ2-1
abundance: NA
CDR3aa: CASKAGHYNEQFF
CDR3nt: TGTGCCAGCAAAGCGGGGCATTACAATGAGCAGTTCTTC

v_gene: TRBV2
d_gene: NA
j_gene: TRBJ2-3
abundance: NA
CDR3aa: CASTPDRLRTDTQYF
CDR3nt: TGTGCCAGCACCCCCGACAGGCTACGCACAGATACGCAGTATTTT

v_gene: TRBV7-2
d_gene: TRBD1
j_gene: TRBJ1-4
abundance: NA
CDR3aa: CASSSGQGAWEKLFF
CDR3nt: TGTGCCAGCAGCTCCGGACAGGGGGCTTGGGAAAAACTGTTTTTT

v_gene: TRBV5-1
d_gene: TRBD1
j_gene: TRBJ2-3
abundance: NA
CDR3aa: CASSSGTGGSDTQYF
CDR3nt: TGCGCCAGCAGCAGTGGGACAGGGGGTTCAGATACGCAGTATTTT

v_gene: TRBV2
d_gene: TRBD1
j_gene: TRBJ1-5
abundance: NA
CDR3aa: CASSDWGQAFYSNQPQHF
CDR3nt: TGTGCCAGCAGCGACTGGGGACAGGCTTTTTATAGCAATCAGCCCCAGCATTTT

v_gene: TRBV28
d_gene: NA
j_gene: TRBJ2-7
abundance: NA
CDR3aa: CASASEPYEQYF
CDR3nt: TGTGCCAGCGCTTCGGAGCCCTACGAGCAGTACTTC

v_gene: TRBV6-4
d_gene: NA
j_gene: TRBJ1-1
abundance: NA
CDR3aa: CASSLEYMNTEAFF
CDR3nt: TGTGCCAGCAGCCTCGAATACATGAACACTGAAGCTTTCTTT

v_gene: TRBV5-1
d_gene: NA
j_gene: TRBJ1-4
abundance: NA
CDR3aa: CASSPDSFNEKLFF
CDR3nt: TGCGCCAGCAGCCCTGACAGCTTTAATGAAAAACTGTTTTTT

v_gene: TRBV5-1
d_gene: TRBD2
j_gene: TRBJ2-1
abundance: NA
CDR3aa: CASSGPGTSGSRRDEQFF
CDR3nt: TGCGCCAGCAGCGGACCCGGGACTAGCGGGAGTCGGCGCGATGAGCAGTTCTTC

v_gene: TRBV6-6
d_gene: NA
j_gene: TRBJ1-1
abundance: NA
CDR3aa: CASSFPTGDTEAFF
CDR3nt: TGTGCCAGCAGTTTCCCCACAGGAGACACTGAAGCTTTCTTT

v_gene: TRBV2
d_gene: NA
j_gene: TRBJ1-5
abundance: NA
CDR3aa: CASSDDRTQHF
CDR3nt: TGTGCCAGCAGCGACGACAGGACCCAGCATTTT

v_gene: TRBV10-1
d_gene: NA
j_gene: TRBJ1-1
abundance: NA
CDR3aa: CASRPGMGTEAFF
CDR3nt: TGCGCCAGCAGACCAGGGATGGGCACTGAAGCTTTCTTT